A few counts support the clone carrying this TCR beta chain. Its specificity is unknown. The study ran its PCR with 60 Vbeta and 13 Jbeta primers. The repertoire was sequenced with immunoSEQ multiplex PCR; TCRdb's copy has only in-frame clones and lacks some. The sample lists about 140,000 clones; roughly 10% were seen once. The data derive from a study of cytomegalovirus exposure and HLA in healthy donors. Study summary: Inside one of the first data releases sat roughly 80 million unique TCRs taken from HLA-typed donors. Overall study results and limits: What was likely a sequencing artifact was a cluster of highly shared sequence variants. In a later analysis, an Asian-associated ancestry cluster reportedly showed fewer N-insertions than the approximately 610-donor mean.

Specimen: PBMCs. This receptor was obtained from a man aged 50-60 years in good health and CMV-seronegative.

CDR3 DNA sequence: TGTGCCAGCTCACTATCGACAATCTTCGACTATGGCTACACCTTC. This gives the protein CASSLSTIFDYGYTF. The J gene is TRBJ1-2, the V gene TRBV18; no clear D gene. The germline CDR1 and CDR2 sequences are KGHSH and LQKENI. There are 15 residues in the CDR3. Trimming took off 4 bases at V and 3 bases at J, with 15 bases between the two ends.